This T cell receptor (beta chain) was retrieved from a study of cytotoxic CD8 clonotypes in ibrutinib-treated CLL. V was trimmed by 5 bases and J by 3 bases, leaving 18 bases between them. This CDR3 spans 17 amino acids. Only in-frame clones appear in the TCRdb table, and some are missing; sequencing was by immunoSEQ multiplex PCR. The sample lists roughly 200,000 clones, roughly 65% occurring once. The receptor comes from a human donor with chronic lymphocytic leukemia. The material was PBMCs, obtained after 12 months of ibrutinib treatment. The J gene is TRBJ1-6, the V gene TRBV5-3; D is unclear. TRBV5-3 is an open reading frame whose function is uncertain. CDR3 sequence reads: CARRLKSRYNYNSPLHF. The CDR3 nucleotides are TGTGCCAGAAGACTAAAATCCAGGTACAACTATAATTCACCCCTCCACTTT.